The rows below give T cell receptor beta chains drawn from one sample of a study of shared clonotypes between healthy human individuals. Measured with immunoSEQ multiplex PCR; TCRdb has only the in-frame clones, and not every one. The data contain some 690,000 clones, 90% of them singletons. Material: memory CD8+ T cells from PBMCs. These receptor sequences come from a man between 18 and 29 years old in good health. Some clones in this sample may be carry-over from other donors' samples. Both conserved end residues are part of each CDR3. The D gene is left open where the match is weak. For some rows the clone size is stated as once, few or many, or as a class when expanded; others skip it.

d_call: NA; clone_size: NA; v_call: TRBV6-5; j_call: TRBJ2-3; cdr3_aa: CASSYSVGGGTDTQYF; cdr3_nt: TGTGCCAGCAGTTACTCGGTGGGCGGAGGCACAGATACGCAGTATTTT
d_call: NA; clone_size: NA; v_call: TRBV7-9; j_call: TRBJ2-5; cdr3_aa: CASSETGRVEETQYF; cdr3_nt: TGTGCCAGCAGCGAGACAGGGAGGGTTGAGGAGACCCAGTACTTC
d_call: TRBD2; clone_size: NA; v_call: TRBV10-1; j_call: TRBJ2-3; cdr3_aa: CASSQLASADTQYF; cdr3_nt: TGCGCCAGCAGTCAACTAGCGTCAGCAGATACGCAGTATTTT
d_call: TRBD1; clone_size: NA; v_call: TRBV9; j_call: TRBJ2-1; cdr3_aa: CASSAFQGVVANEQFF; cdr3_nt: TGTGCCAGCAGCGCGTTTCAGGGGGTGGTCGCGAATGAGCAGTTCTTC
d_call: NA; clone_size: NA; v_call: TRBV9; j_call: TRBJ2-1; cdr3_aa: CASSSGSHNEQFF; cdr3_nt: TGTGCCAGCAGCTCAGGTAGCCACAATGAGCAGTTCTTC
d_call: TRBD1; clone_size: NA; v_call: TRBV2; j_call: TRBJ2-1; cdr3_aa: CASSEGQGALNEQFF; cdr3_nt: TGTGCCAGCAGTGAAGGGCAGGGGGCTTTGAATGAGCAGTTCTTC
d_call: NA; clone_size: NA; v_call: TRBV5-4; j_call: TRBJ2-7; cdr3_aa: CASSGTSYEQYF; cdr3_nt: TGTGCCAGCAGCGGGACCTCCTACGAGCAGTACTTC
d_call: NA; clone_size: NA; v_call: TRBV6-5; j_call: TRBJ2-7; cdr3_aa: CASSYALSSYEQYF; cdr3_nt: TGTGCCAGCAGTTACGCCCTTAGCTCCTACGAGCAGTACTTC
d_call: NA; clone_size: NA; v_call: TRBV6-1; j_call: TRBJ1-3; cdr3_aa: CASSELRSSSGNTIYF; cdr3_nt: TGTGCCAGCAGTGAACTGCGGTCTAGCTCTGGAAACACCATATATTTT
d_call: TRBD1; clone_size: NA; v_call: TRBV15; j_call: TRBJ2-1; cdr3_aa: CATSREGGGASHNEQFF; cdr3_nt: TGTGCCACCAGCAGAGAAGGGGGCGGAGCCAGCCACAATGAGCAGTTCTTC
d_call: NA; clone_size: NA; v_call: TRBV10-3; j_call: TRBJ2-7; cdr3_aa: CAISETVGSYEQYF; cdr3_nt: TGTGCCATCAGTGAAACAGTGGGCTCCTACGAGCAGTACTTC
d_call: NA; clone_size: NA; v_call: TRBV6-4; j_call: TRBJ2-1; cdr3_aa: CASSEQVGSYNEQFF; cdr3_nt: TGTGCCAGCAGTGAACAGGTTGGCTCCTACAATGAGCAGTTCTTC
d_call: TRBD1; clone_size: NA; v_call: TRBV5-1; j_call: TRBJ1-2; cdr3_aa: CASSLMGTVNENYGYTF; cdr3_nt: TGCGCCAGCAGCTTGATGGGGACAGTCAACGAGAACTATGGCTACACCTTC
d_call: NA; clone_size: NA; v_call: TRBV7-8; j_call: TRBJ2-5; cdr3_aa: CASSLLQRSQETQYF; cdr3_nt: TGTGCCAGCAGCTTATTGCAGCGGAGCCAAGAGACCCAGTACTTC
d_call: TRBD1; clone_size: many; v_call: TRBV6-1; j_call: TRBJ2-3; cdr3_aa: CASSEATGQGFDTQYF; cdr3_nt: TGTGCCAGCAGTGAAGCGACGGGACAGGGGTTCGATACGCAGTATTTT
d_call: NA; clone_size: few; v_call: TRBV21-1; j_call: TRBJ2-2; cdr3_aa: CASRVTSGRTRGTGELFF; cdr3_nt: TGTGCCAGCAGAGTGACTAGCGGGAGGACCCGTGGCACCGGGGAGCTGTTTTTT
d_call: TRBD1; clone_size: NA; v_call: TRBV27; j_call: TRBJ2-1; cdr3_aa: CASSLRLGQPPNEQFF; cdr3_nt: TGTGCCAGCAGTTTACGGTTGGGACAGCCTCCCAATGAGCAGTTCTTC
d_call: NA; clone_size: once; v_call: TRBV4-1; j_call: TRBJ2-1; cdr3_aa: CASSQEFVYNEQFF; cdr3_nt: TGCGCCAGCAGCCAAGAATTTGTCTACAATGAGCAGTTCTTC
d_call: NA; clone_size: NA; v_call: TRBV9; j_call: TRBJ2-5; cdr3_aa: CASSVGRGEETQYF; cdr3_nt: TGTGCCAGCAGCGTAGGTAGGGGGGAAGAGACCCAGTACTTC
d_call: TRBD1; clone_size: NA; v_call: TRBV7-9; j_call: TRBJ2-7; cdr3_aa: CASSPTGVPYEQYF; cdr3_nt: TGTGCCAGCAGCCCGACAGGGGTTCCCTACGAGCAGTACTTC
d_call: NA; clone_size: NA; v_call: TRBV6-5; j_call: TRBJ2-7; cdr3_aa: CASTGGLYEQYF; cdr3_nt: TGTGCCAGCACTGGAGGGCTCTACGAGCAGTACTTC
d_call: NA; clone_size: NA; v_call: TRBV6-1; j_call: TRBJ2-3; cdr3_aa: CASSEAGGLFTDTQYF; cdr3_nt: TGTGCCAGCAGTGAAGCGGGGGGACTTTTCACAGATACGCAGTATTTT
d_call: TRBD2; clone_size: NA; v_call: TRBV27; j_call: TRBJ2-1; cdr3_aa: CASRQISGRRSYNEQFF; cdr3_nt: TGTGCCAGCAGACAGATTAGCGGGAGGCGCTCCTACAATGAGCAGTTCTTC
d_call: TRBD1; clone_size: NA; v_call: TRBV28; j_call: TRBJ2-7; cdr3_aa: CASTGQVSYEQYF; cdr3_nt: TGTGCCAGCACAGGACAGGTCTCCTACGAGCAGTACTTC
d_call: TRBD1; clone_size: few; v_call: TRBV7-9; j_call: TRBJ1-5; cdr3_aa: CASSQSGQYNQPQHF; cdr3_nt: TGTGCCAGCAGCCAATCGGGACAGTACAATCAGCCCCAGCATTTT
d_call: TRBD2; clone_size: NA; v_call: TRBV4-1; j_call: TRBJ2-3; cdr3_aa: CASSPFEIQAETSGRDTQYF; cdr3_nt: TGCGCCAGCAGCCCTTTCGAAATACAAGCCGAAACTAGCGGGAGGGATACGCAGTATTTT
d_call: NA; clone_size: NA; v_call: TRBV6-1; j_call: TRBJ1-1; cdr3_aa: CASRLSSAEAFF; cdr3_nt: TGTGCCAGCAGGTTGTCTTCGGCTGAAGCTTTCTTT
d_call: NA; clone_size: NA; v_call: TRBV7-2; j_call: TRBJ1-3; cdr3_aa: CASDQRGNTIYF; cdr3_nt: TGTGCCAGCGACCAGCGGGGTAACACCATATATTTT
d_call: NA; clone_size: NA; v_call: TRBV19; j_call: TRBJ1-5; cdr3_aa: CASSDTLNQPQHF; cdr3_nt: TGTGCCAGTAGTGATACACTGAATCAGCCCCAGCATTTT
d_call: NA; clone_size: once; v_call: TRBV7-9; j_call: TRBJ2-4; cdr3_aa: CASSVGSLADLAKNIQYF; cdr3_nt: TGTGCCAGCAGCGTGGGTTCGCTGGCGGACCTAGCCAAAAACATTCAGTACTTC
d_call: NA; clone_size: NA; v_call: TRBV28; j_call: TRBJ2-1; cdr3_aa: CASSFHWRASDEQFF; cdr3_nt: TGTGCCAGCAGTTTCCATTGGAGGGCCTCAGATGAGCAGTTCTTC
d_call: NA; clone_size: NA; v_call: TRBV27; j_call: TRBJ2-3; cdr3_aa: CAAALRRELGTDTQYF; cdr3_nt: TGTGCCGCTGCTCTTCGCAGGGAGCTCGGCACAGATACGCAGTATTTT
d_call: NA; clone_size: NA; v_call: TRBV7-9; j_call: TRBJ2-1; cdr3_aa: CASSLEVGIHVSADNEQFF; cdr3_nt: TGTGCCAGCAGCTTAGAAGTGGGGATCCACGTTTCTGCGGACAATGAGCAGTTCTTC
d_call: TRBD2; clone_size: NA; v_call: TRBV7-9; j_call: TRBJ2-5; cdr3_aa: CASSEIAGGRGETQYF; cdr3_nt: TGTGCCAGCAGCGAGATAGCGGGAGGGCGGGGAGAGACCCAGTACTTC
d_call: NA; clone_size: NA; v_call: TRBV6-1; j_call: TRBJ2-7; cdr3_aa: CASSPGPPYEQYF; cdr3_nt: TGTGCCAGCAGCCCGGGACCTCCCTACGAGCAGTACTTC
d_call: TRBD1; clone_size: few; v_call: TRBV5-6; j_call: TRBJ2-7; cdr3_aa: CASSLGDRSPSQYF; cdr3_nt: TGTGCCAGCAGCTTGGGGGACAGGAGTCCGTCGCAGTACTTC
d_call: TRBD2; clone_size: NA; v_call: TRBV7-9; j_call: TRBJ2-3; cdr3_aa: CASNSPPSTSGSATDTQYF; cdr3_nt: TGTGCCAGCAATTCCCCTCCGTCAACTAGCGGGAGTGCCACAGATACGCAGTATTTT
d_call: NA; clone_size: NA; v_call: TRBV9; j_call: TRBJ1-5; cdr3_aa: CASSLGQLNQPQHF; cdr3_nt: TGTGCCAGCAGCCTCGGACAGCTCAATCAGCCCCAGCATTTT
d_call: NA; clone_size: many; v_call: TRBV6-1; j_call: TRBJ1-2; cdr3_aa: CASSETGLGGYTF; cdr3_nt: TGTGCCAGCAGTGAGACGGGGCTCGGCGGCTACACCTTC
d_call: NA; clone_size: NA; v_call: TRBV4-1; j_call: TRBJ1-5; cdr3_aa: CASSQELASRRQPQHF; cdr3_nt: TGCGCCAGCAGCCAAGAGTTAGCCTCGCGACGTCAGCCCCAGCATTTT
d_call: NA; clone_size: NA; v_call: TRBV28; j_call: TRBJ1-4; cdr3_aa: CASSLNPESTNEKLFF; cdr3_nt: TGTGCCAGCAGTTTAAATCCTGAGTCGACTAATGAAAAACTGTTTTTT
d_call: NA; clone_size: NA; v_call: TRBV4-2; j_call: TRBJ2-7; cdr3_aa: CASSQPGVYEQYF; cdr3_nt: TGTGCCAGCAGCCAACCGGGGGTCTACGAGCAGTACTTC
d_call: TRBD1; clone_size: NA; v_call: TRBV6-1; j_call: TRBJ1-2; cdr3_aa: CASSEAFGQGAGYTF; cdr3_nt: TGTGCCAGCAGTGAAGCTTTTGGACAGGGCGCTGGCTACACCTTC
d_call: TRBD1; clone_size: NA; v_call: TRBV9; j_call: TRBJ2-7; cdr3_aa: CASSVGQGVPYEQYF; cdr3_nt: TGTGCCAGCAGCGTGGGACAGGGGGTTCCCTACGAGCAGTACTTC